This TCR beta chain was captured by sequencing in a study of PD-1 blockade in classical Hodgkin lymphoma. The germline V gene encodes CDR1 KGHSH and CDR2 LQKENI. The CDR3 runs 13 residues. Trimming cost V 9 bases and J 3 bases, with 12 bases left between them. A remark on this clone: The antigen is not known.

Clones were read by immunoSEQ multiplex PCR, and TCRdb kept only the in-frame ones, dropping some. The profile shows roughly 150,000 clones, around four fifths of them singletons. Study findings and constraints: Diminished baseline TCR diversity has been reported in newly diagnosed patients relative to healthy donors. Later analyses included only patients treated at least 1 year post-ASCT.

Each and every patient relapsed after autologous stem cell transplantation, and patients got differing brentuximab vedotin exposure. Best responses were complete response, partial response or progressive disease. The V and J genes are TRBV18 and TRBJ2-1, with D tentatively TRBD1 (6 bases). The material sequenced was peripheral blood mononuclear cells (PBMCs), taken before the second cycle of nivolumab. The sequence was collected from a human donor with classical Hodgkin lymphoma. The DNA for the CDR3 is TGTGCCAGTTCGGCACAGGGCTACAATGAGCAGTTCTTC. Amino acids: CASSAQGYNEQFF.